Listed here are 21 T cell receptor beta chains from one sample, sequenced in a study of cytomegalovirus exposure and HLA in healthy donors. The method was immunoSEQ multiplex PCR; TCRdb's version includes in-frame clones alone and lacks a portion of them. The data show 90,000 to 150,000 clones, with approximately 89% seen just once and about 1.8% held by the top ten. Specimen: PBMCs. These receptors were collected from a man aged 18 to 35 in good health and CMV-seronegative.

This chain links TRBV7-6 with TRBJ2-1; 8 nucleotides match TRBD2. This CDR3 has 16 amino acids. CDR1 and CDR2 from the germline V gene are SGHVS and FNYEAQ. Trimming at V came to 0 bases and at J to 7 bases, leaving 8 bases not matched to a gene. The CDR3 is CASSLASSGRDNEQFF. The DNA of the CDR3 is TGTGCCAGCAGCTTAGCGTCCAGCGGGAGAGATAATGAGCAGTTCTTC.

The chain recombines TRBV28 with TRBJ2-5, with 11 bases fitting TRBD1. V gave up 3 bases and J gave up 5 bases; unmatched junction bases: 5. The CDR3 sequence is 15 residues long. Germline V gene sequence: CDR1 MDHEN, CDR2 SYDVKM. The CDR3 nucleotides are TGTGCCAGCAGTTTCCGGACAGGGGGCGGGGAGACCCAGTACTTC. Residues: CASSFRTGGGETQYF.

CDR3 in DNA: TGTGCCAGCAGGGAAACAGGGGCTGGGGCCAACGTCCTGACTTTC. This sequence encodes CASRETGAGANVLTF. The chain couples TRBV6-1 to TRBJ2-6, with 7 bases that match TRBD1. Germline trimming cut 6 bases from V and 2 bases from J; bases unmatched to any gene: 4. CDR1 MNHNS and CDR2 SASEGT come from the germline V gene. This CDR3 contains 15 residues.

This sequence joins TRBV6-1 and TRBJ1-5, with a possible D match to TRBD1 (6 bases). CDR3 size: 13 residues. V was trimmed by 4 bases and J by 5 bases, leaving 9 bases between them. CDR1 and CDR2 from the germline V gene are MNHNS and SASEGT. The CDR3 protein is CASSGAGDQPQHF. The CDR3 DNA reads TGTGCCAGCAGTGGGGCAGGGGATCAGCCCCAGCATTTT.

This clone was counted once. V is TRBV19 and J is TRBJ1-1, with TRBD1 matching 7 bases. The germline V gene encodes CDR1 LNHDA and CDR2 SQIVND (reference sequence). The CDR3 length is 16 residues. Germline trimming cut 1 base from V and 6 bases from J; bases unmatched to any gene: 11. The CDR3: CASSIALTGKGSEAFF. The DNA for the CDR3 is TGTGCCAGTAGTATAGCCTTGACAGGGAAGGGCTCTGAAGCTTTCTTT.

This chain joins TRBV6-5 and TRBJ1-3; D is unresolved. Trimming removed 8 bases at V and 0 bases at J, with 11 bases between. The CDR3 is 14 residues long. Germline CDR1 MNHEY, CDR2 SVGAGI. CDR3: CASATGNSGNTIYF. The CDR3 nucleotides are TGTGCCAGCGCAACGGGTAACTCTGGAAACACCATATATTTT.

This clone was seen only once. The rearrangement links TRBV5-6 to TRBJ1-5; D may be TRBD1 (5 bases). The CDR3 covers 16 residues. The V and J ends lost 2 bases and 1 base respectively, with 13 bases between them. Germline CDR1 is SGHDT and CDR2 is YYEEEE. The DNA for the CDR3 is TGTGCCAGCAGCTTTAGGGGCAGGCGCAGCAATCAGCCCCAGCATTTT. This gives the protein CASSFRGRRSNQPQHF.

This chain joins TRBV7-2 and TRBJ2-7; TRBD1 aligns across 9 bases. CDR1 SGHTA and CDR2 FQGNSA come from the germline V gene. V lost 3 bases to trimming and J lost 2 bases; unmatched junction nucleotides: 5. This CDR3 has 15 residues. The CDR3 nucleotides are TGTGCCAGCAGCTTTACTACAGGGGGCCCCTACGAGCAGTACTTC. This encodes CASSFTTGGPYEQYF.

This clone came up a few times. This chain joins TRBV30 and TRBJ1-2; D may be TRBD1 (6 bases). V was cut by 5 bases and J by 8 bases, with 15 bases left in between. This CDR3 spans 12 amino acids. Germline V gene data show CDR1 as GTSNPN and CDR2 as SVGIG (reference sequence). The CDR3: CAWRNRVEGYTF. Written as DNA, the CDR3 is TGTGCCTGGCGAAACAGGGTCGAGGGCTACACCTTC.

The gene calls are TRBV30 and TRBJ2-1, with 7 bases aligning to TRBD1. The CDR3 loop spans 11 amino acids. Germline V gene lookup returns CDR1 GTSNPN and CDR2 SVGIG (reference sequence). J was trimmed by 7 bases and V by 5 bases; bases with no gene match: 2. CDR3 residues: CAWAGGNEQFF. The CDR3 DNA reads as TGTGCCTGGGCAGGGGGAAATGAGCAGTTCTTC.

The rearrangement uses TRBV7-2 and TRBJ1-2; 11 nucleotides match TRBD1. In germline, CDR1 is SGHTA, CDR2 FQGNSA. V shed 5 bases and J 4 bases; nucleotides not matched to a gene: 6. This CDR3 has 15 amino acids. The DNA for the CDR3 is TGTGCCAGCAGCGGACAGGGGGCGTCCCTCTATGGCTACACCTTC. Its translation: CASSGQGASLYGYTF.

The V and J genes are TRBV28 and TRBJ2-3; TRBD1 matches at 8 bases. V was clipped by 7 bases and J by 6 bases; unmatched bases: 12. Germline V lookup: CDR1 MDHEN, CDR2 SYDVKM. The CDR3 spans 15 residues. The CDR3 reads CASTRGQGQLDTQYF. The CDR3 bases are TGTGCCAGCACCAGGGGGCAGGGGCAATTGGATACGCAGTATTTT.

The chain couples TRBV6-5 to TRBJ1-1, with D perhaps TRBD1 (5 bases). The CDR3 sequence is 11 residues long. Per germline, CDR1 MNHEY and CDR2 SVGAGI. Trimming removed 8 bases from V and 8 bases from J, with 12 bases in between. The CDR3: CASQRQREAFF. As DNA, the CDR3 is TGTGCCAGCCAAAGACAGAGGGAAGCTTTCTTT.

J is TRBJ1-2 and V is TRBV7-6; 7 bases line up with TRBD1. CDR1 and CDR2 from the germline V gene are SGHVS and FNYEAQ. The CDR3 length is 17 residues. V lost 5 bases, J lost 0 bases, and 12 bases stayed unmatched. The CDR3 coding sequence is TGTGCCAGCAGCCAATTACTAGACAGGGACGCTAACTATGGCTACACCTTC. Translating it yields CASSQLLDRDANYGYTF.

The V gene is TRBV10-2, the J gene TRBJ2-3, with 11 bases aligning to TRBD2. This CDR3 is built from 17 residues. V dropped 9 bases and J dropped 2; count of bases not matched to a gene: 13. The germline V gene encodes CDR1 WSHSY and CDR2 SAAADI. The CDR3 DNA follows: TGCGCCAGTCGTGAGGGTAGCGGGAGGGAACTCACAGATACGCAGTATTTT. It specifies CASREGSGRELTDTQYF.

V is TRBV11-3 and J is TRBJ1-1, with D perhaps TRBD1 (5 bases). CDR3 length: 14 residues. CDR1 SGHNT and CDR2 YENEEA come from the germline V gene. Trimming removed 3 bases from V and 0 bases from J, with 8 bases in between. The CDR3 nucleotides read TGTGCCAGCAGCTTTGCGGGGGTGAACACTGAAGCTTTCTTT. Its translation is CASSFAGVNTEAFF.

The V and J genes are TRBV30 and TRBJ1-2, with D possibly matching TRBD1 (5 bases). V was pared by 0 bases and J by 1 base, with 12 bases between. The CDR3 is 15 residues long. The germline V gene has CDR1 GTSNPN and CDR2 SVGIG (reference sequence). The CDR3 spells CAWSVWGRNNYGYTF. CDR3 DNA sequence: TGTGCCTGGAGTGTATGGGGCAGAAATAACTATGGCTACACCTTC.

This chain connects TRBV7-2 to TRBJ1-1; weak D call: TRBD1 (5 bases). Germline values: CDR1 SGHTA, CDR2 FQGNSA. Trimming stripped 4 bases from V and 4 bases from J, with 13 bases between. There are 14 residues in the CDR3. CDR3 in amino acids: CASSSSRGRTEAFF. As DNA, the CDR3 is TGTGCCAGCAGCTCCTCGCGGGGCCGCACTGAAGCTTTCTTT.

This clone came up a few times. The chain uses TRBV7-9 and TRBJ2-1, with 15 bases lining up with TRBD2. Trimming at V came to 4 bases and at J to 10 bases, leaving 8 bases not matched to a gene. CDR1 is SEHNR, CDR2 FQNEAQ, per germline (reference sequence). The CDR3 is 16 residues long. CDR3 coding DNA: TGTGCCAGCAGCTCTATGGGACTAGCGGGAGGCGGGGAGCAGTTCTTC. This encodes CASSSMGLAGGGEQFF.

The rearrangement links TRBV23-1 to TRBJ2-3; possibly TRBD1 for D (5 bases). TRBV23-1 has ORF status, its function being uncertain. V lost 2 bases to trimming and J lost 0 bases, with 12 bases between them. This CDR3 is 16 amino acids long. The CDR3 here is CASSQIGQMSTDTQYF. CDR3 in DNA: TGCGCCAGCAGTCAAATAGGACAAATGAGCACAGATACGCAGTATTTT.

This clone was seen only once. J is TRBJ2-5 and V is TRBV7-9, with TRBD2 identical over 7 bases. Per the germline V gene, CDR1 is SEHNR and CDR2 is FQNEAQ (reference sequence). With V trimmed by 3 bases and J by 7 bases, 8 bases remained unmatched. The CDR3 consists of 14 residues. As DNA, the CDR3 is TGTGCCAGCAGCTTCCAGGGAGGGCTCGGGACCCAGTACTTC. Amino acid sequence: CASSFQGGLGTQYF.